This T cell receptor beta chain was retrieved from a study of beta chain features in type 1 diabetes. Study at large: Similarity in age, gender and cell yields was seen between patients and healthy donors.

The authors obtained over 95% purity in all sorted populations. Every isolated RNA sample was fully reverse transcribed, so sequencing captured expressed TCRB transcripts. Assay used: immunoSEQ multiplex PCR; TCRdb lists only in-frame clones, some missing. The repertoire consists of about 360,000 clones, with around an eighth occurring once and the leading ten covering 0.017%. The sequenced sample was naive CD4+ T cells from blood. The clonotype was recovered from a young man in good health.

CDR3 protein: CASSYLARAYNEQFF. CDR3 bases: TGTGCCAGCAGTTACTTGGCCAGGGCCTACAATGAGCAGTTCTTC. This chain connects TRBV6-5 to TRBJ2-1, with D possibly TRBD1 on 5 matching bases. In germline, CDR1 is MNHEY, CDR2 SVGAGI. This CDR3 has 15 residues. V was cut by 1 base and J by 2 bases, with 9 bases left in between.